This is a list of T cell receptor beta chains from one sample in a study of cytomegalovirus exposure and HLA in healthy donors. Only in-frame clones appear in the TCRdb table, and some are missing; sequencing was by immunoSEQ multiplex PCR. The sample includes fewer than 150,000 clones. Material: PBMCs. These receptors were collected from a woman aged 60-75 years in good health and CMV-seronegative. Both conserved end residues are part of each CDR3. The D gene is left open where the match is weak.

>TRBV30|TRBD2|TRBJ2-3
CAWLGGGGTDTQYF
TGTGCCTGGTTGGGCGGGGGGGGCACAGATACGCAGTATTTT
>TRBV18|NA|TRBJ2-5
CASSLSSEQETQYF
TGTGCCAGCTCTTTATCGAGCGAACAAGAGACCCAGTACTTC
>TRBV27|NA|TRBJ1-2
CASSFTWRDGYTF
TGTGCCAGCAGTTTTACTTGGCGGGATGGCTACACCTTC
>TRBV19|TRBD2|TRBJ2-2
CASNPSGNTGELFF
TGTGCCAGTAACCCTAGCGGGAACACCGGGGAGCTGTTTTTT
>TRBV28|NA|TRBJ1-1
CASRAEVTEAFF
TGTGCCAGCAGGGCAGAGGTTACTGAAGCTTTCTTT
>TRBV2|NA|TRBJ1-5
CASSDRYQPQHF
TGTGCCAGCAGTGACCGGTATCAGCCCCAGCATTTT
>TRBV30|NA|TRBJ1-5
CAWSVRRGNQPQHF
TGTGCCTGGAGTGTACGTCGGGGAAATCAGCCCCAGCATTTT
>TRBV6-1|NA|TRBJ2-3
CASTLGNTDTQYF
TGTGCCAGCACTTTGGGCAACACAGATACGCAGTATTTT
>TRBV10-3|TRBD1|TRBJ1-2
CAISEPSRDSAAYTF
TGTGCCATCAGTGAGCCGTCCCGGGACAGTGCTGCCTACACCTTC
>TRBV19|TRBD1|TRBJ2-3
CASTDRGRTDTQYF
TGTGCCAGTACCGACAGGGGGCGCACAGATACGCAGTATTTT
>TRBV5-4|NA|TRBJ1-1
CASSLAGAGETFF
TGTGCCAGCAGCTTGGCCGGGGCAGGGGAAACTTTCTTT